This TCR beta chain was retrieved from a study of cytomegalovirus exposure and HLA in healthy donors. Germline loops: CDR1 SQVTM, CDR2 ANQGSEA. The CDR3 consists of 12 residues. V was pared by 2 bases and J by 3 bases, with 8 bases between. Researchers ran the PCR with 60 Vbeta and 13 Jbeta primers. The table came from immunoSEQ multiplex PCR; TCRdb's copy has only in-frame clones and leaves some out. The repertoire consists of about 120,000 clones, with roughly 82% occurring once and the leading ten covering roughly 1.5%. Sequenced sample: PBMCs. This receptor was identified in a woman between 18 and 30 years old in good health and CMV-seronegative. The chain has TRBV29-1 and TRBJ2-7; no firm D call. The CDR3 loop is CSVEFSGYEQYF. The DNA for the CDR3 is TGCAGCGTTGAATTTTCGGGCTACGAGCAGTACTTC.